The text below deals with one T cell receptor beta chain. Antigen: not known. This sample was taken from a study of vaccination effects on CD4 cells after COVID-19. Study as a whole: Vaccine administered to participants consisted of two doses of either BNT162b2 or mRNA-1273. Regarding the study as a whole: A shortage of convalescent patients and an absence of early post-infection timepoints characterized the study. Marked clonal contraction was seen late after vaccination (in both infection- and vaccine-induced clones).

Germline loops: CDR1 LNHDA, CDR2 SQIVND (reference sequence). CDR3 size: 18 residues. V was trimmed by 0 bases and J by 5 bases, leaving 19 bases between them. Measured with immunoSEQ multiplex PCR; TCRdb has only the in-frame clones, and not every one. Of tens of thousands of clones detected, around 85% appear once; the ten largest clones hold approximately 2.4%. Sequencing in the ViraFEST assay came after antigen-specific CD4+ T cells had been expanded with viral peptide pools, which were used to stimulate PBMC. A 10-day culture period preceded the isolation of CD4+ T cells. In the cultures, half the medium was exchanged for IL-2 medium on days 3 and 7.

The sequences come from CD4+ T cells from PBMCs cultured with HCoV-229E spike peptides, collected before COVID-19 vaccination. The J gene is TRBJ2-2, the V gene TRBV19; D might be TRBD1 (5 bases). The sequence was collected from a human donor who received a COVID-19 vaccine. In nucleotides, the CDR3 is TGTGCCAGTAGTATAGACAGGGCGAATTGGATTGGGACCGGGGAGCTGTTTTTT. It encodes CASSIDRANWIGTGELFF. Full variable domain (outside the CDR3, taken from reference TRBV19 and TRBJ2-2): DGGITQSPKYLFRKEGQNVTLSCEQNLNHDAMYWYRQDPGQGLRLIYYSQIVNDFQKGDIAEGYSVSREKKESFPLTVTSAQKNPTAFYLCASSIDRANWIGTGELFFGEGSRLTVL.